The 27 T cell receptor beta chains listed next were all sequenced from one sample in a study of cytomegalovirus exposure and HLA in healthy donors. Clones were sequenced by immunoSEQ multiplex PCR, and TCRdb holds only the in-frame ones, with some missing. Here the sample spans about 64,000 clones, around nine tenths being singletons. Input material: PBMCs. Source of these receptors: a woman between 18 and 30 years old in good health and CMV-seronegative.

The chain employs TRBV7-9 and TRBJ2-7; possibly TRBD1 for D (5 bases). The germline V gene encodes CDR1 SEHNR and CDR2 FQNEAQ (reference sequence). The CDR3 has 13 residues. Deletions cut 6 bases from V and 5 bases from J, with 14 bases between. As DNA, the CDR3 is TGTGCCAGCAGATCACCTACAGGACACGAGCAGTACTTC. It specifies CASRSPTGHEQYF.

The chain uses TRBV29-1 and TRBJ2-7; TRBD2 agrees at 8 bases. With V trimmed by 5 bases and J by 6 bases, 9 bases remained unmatched. Per germline, CDR1 SQVTM and CDR2 ANQGSEA. This CDR3 spans 13 amino acids. CDR3 region: CSVLFSGVGEQYF. CDR3 coding DNA: TGCAGCGTTCTTTTTAGCGGGGTCGGCGAGCAGTACTTC.

This rearrangement joins TRBV5-1 to TRBJ1-1; possible D gene TRBD1, 5 bases. The CDR3 is 15 amino acids. Germline CDR1 is SGHRS and CDR2 is YFSETQ. V was clipped by 5 bases and J by 0 bases, with 14 bases between them. The CDR3 region has the DNA TGCGCCAGCAGAGTTGGGGGGACTGTGAACACTGAAGCTTTCTTT. Its translation: CASRVGGTVNTEAFF. Based on the CDR3 plus reference TRBV5-1 and TRBJ1-1, the full variable domain is KAGVTQTPRYLIKTRGQQVTLSCSPISGHRSVSWYQQTPGQGLQFLFEYFSETQRNKGNFPGRFSGRQFSNSRSEMNVSTLELGDSALYLCASRVGGTVNTEAFFGQGTRLTVV.

The chain links TRBV27 to TRBJ2-1; possibly TRBD2 for D (6 bases). The CDR3 covers 16 residues. The V and J ends lost 6 bases and 9 bases respectively, with 24 bases between them. Per the germline V gene, CDR1 is MNHEY and CDR2 is SMNVEV (reference sequence). The CDR3 region has the DNA TGTGCCAGCAGACCTCCTCTAGCGACCCGGGGTGGTGAGCAGTTCTTC. This gives the protein CASRPPLATRGGEQFF.

V is TRBV5-6 and J is TRBJ1-2; no firm D call. CDR1 is SGHDT, CDR2 YYEEEE, per germline. V was pared by 0 bases and J by 0 bases, with 9 bases between. The CDR3 covers 15 residues. CDR3 loop: CASSLGRLANYGYTF. The DNA for the CDR3 is TGTGCCAGCAGCTTGGGCCGGTTAGCTAACTATGGCTACACCTTC.

The chain combines TRBV28 with TRBJ1-2; TRBD1 aligns across 9 bases. The germline CDR1 and CDR2 sequences are MDHEN and SYDVKM. V dropped 0 bases and J dropped 6; count of bases not matched to a gene: 5. CDR3 length: 15 amino acids. The DNA of the CDR3 is TGTGCCAGCAGTTTATGGGGGTACAGGGGGCATGGCTACACCTTC. This codes for CASSLWGYRGHGYTF.

In its sample, this clone was seen once. The J gene is TRBJ2-2, the V gene TRBV5-6; no definite D call. Trimming left V 2 bases short and J 5 bases short, with 4 bases between. Germline CDR1 is SGHDT and CDR2 is YYEEEE. CDR3 length: 12 amino acids. Here the CDR3 DNA reads TGTGCCAGCAGCTTAGCAACCGGGGAGCTGTTTTTT. Its protein is CASSLATGELFF.

The chain employs TRBV10-3 and TRBJ2-5; 8 nucleotides agree with TRBD2. The CDR3 contains 14 residues. The germline V gene encodes CDR1 ENHRY and CDR2 SYGVKD. V was clipped by 6 bases and J by 0 bases; unmatched bases: 3. The CDR3, as DNA: TGTGCCATCAGCCGAGCGGGAGACCAAGAGACCCAGTACTTC. It codes for CAISRAGDQETQYF.

The V gene is TRBV13, the J gene TRBJ2-3, with 14 bases matching TRBD2. Germline CDR1 reads PRHDT; CDR2 reads FYEKMQ (reference sequence). The V gene end was trimmed by 4 bases and the J gene end by 0 bases; junction bases not matched to a gene: 6. The CDR3 consists of 18 residues. The CDR3 loop reads CASSSRLAGGFSTDTQYF. As DNA, the CDR3 is TGTGCCAGCAGCTCGAGACTAGCGGGGGGGTTTAGCACAGATACGCAGTATTTT.

The genes are TRBV5-1 and TRBJ1-2; 8 positions match TRBD1. Germline-derived CDR1 and CDR2 are SGHRS and YFSETQ. This CDR3 is 16 amino acids long. V was clipped by 0 bases and J by 4 bases; unmatched bases: 8. CDR3 nucleotides: TGCGCCAGCAGCTTGGCGATTACCGGGACAGGCTATGGCTACACCTTC. Encoded protein: CASSLAITGTGYGYTF.

The chain recombines TRBV28 with TRBJ2-7; D remains unclear. The CDR3 loop spans 13 amino acids. Germline V gene lookup returns CDR1 MDHEN and CDR2 SYDVKM. V was shortened by 3 bases and J by 2 bases, with 8 bases between the two germline ends. The DNA of the CDR3 is TGTGCCAGCAGTTTGGCGGATACCTACGAGCAGTACTTC. Residues: CASSLADTYEQYF.

The chain is built from TRBV7-2 and TRBJ2-3, with 9 bases identical to TRBD2. This CDR3 contains 17 residues. J was trimmed by 0 bases and V by 2 bases; bases with no gene match: 6. Germline assignment: CDR1 SGHTA and CDR2 FQGNSA. CDR3 in DNA: TGTGCCAGCAGCTTAAGCGGGGGGTTCCCTAGCACAGATACGCAGTATTTT. Translating it yields CASSLSGGFPSTDTQYF.

This clone turned up a few times. V is TRBV27 and J is TRBJ1-2; no clear D gene. V shed 6 bases and J shed 4 bases, with 9 bases lying between them. This CDR3 is 12 amino acids long. Per the germline V gene, CDR1 is MNHEY and CDR2 is SMNVEV (reference sequence). CDR3 sequence reads: CASRTPGYGYTF. CDR3 nucleotide sequence: TGTGCCAGCAGAACCCCGGGCTATGGCTACACCTTC.

The V gene is TRBV19, the J gene TRBJ1-2; a possible D gene is TRBD1 (5 bases). Germline CDR1 is LNHDA and CDR2 is SQIVND (reference sequence). There are 17 residues in the CDR3. Trimming pared 4 bases from V and 1 base from J, leaving 19 bases between. Written as DNA, the CDR3 is TGTGCCAGTAGTAAACTTCCGCGGGACTCTCGTAACTATGGCTACACCTTC. Its protein product is CASSKLPRDSRNYGYTF.

The chain uses TRBV10-1 and TRBJ2-5; no reliable D call. The CDR3 consists of 12 residues. From germline, CDR1 is WNHNN and CDR2 SYGVQD (reference sequence). V lost 0 bases and J lost 13, with 12 bases in between. The CDR3 DNA reads TGCGCCAGCAGTGAGTCGAATAGCCCGGTGTACTTC. Translated: CASSESNSPVYF.

The chain joins TRBV5-4 to TRBJ1-1, with a possible D match to TRBD1 (6 bases). V was clipped by 0 bases and J by 2 bases, with 14 bases between them. This CDR3 contains 16 residues. The germline CDR1 and CDR2 sequences are SGHNT and YYREEE (reference sequence). Here the CDR3 reads CASSLEAGALNTEAFF. In nucleotides, the CDR3 is TGTGCCAGCAGCTTGGAAGCAGGGGCCCTCAACACTGAAGCTTTCTTT.

This clone was recorded a few times. This chain uses TRBV5-8 with TRBJ1-5, with D perhaps matching TRBD1 (6 bases). The ends were cut back, 8 bases at V and 4 bases at J, with 13 bases in the middle. This CDR3 has 13 amino acids. The germline V gene encodes CDR1 SGHTS and CDR2 YDEGEE. As DNA, the CDR3 is TGTGCCAGTCTCCGGGACATAAATCAGCCCCAGCATTTT. This gives the protein CASLRDINQPQHF.

The chain uses TRBV29-1 and TRBJ2-7; 8 bases agree with TRBD2. CDR3 length: 13 residues. Germline loops: CDR1 SQVTM, CDR2 ANQGSEA. The V and J ends lost 4 bases and 7 bases, in that order; junction bases with no gene match: 9. The CDR3 nucleotides read TGCAGCGTTGGGACGGGGGGGCACGGAGAGCAGTACTTC. Encoded protein: CSVGTGGHGEQYF.

The chain combines TRBV4-2 with TRBJ2-7; D is possibly TRBD2 (6 bases). The germline V gene encodes CDR1 LGHNA and CDR2 YNFKEQ. Trimming took 1 base from V and 0 from J, leaving 13 bases between them. The CDR3 has 16 residues. CDR3 loop: CASSQGRRGNSYEQYF. In DNA form, the CDR3 reads TGTGCCAGCAGCCAAGGGAGGCGGGGTAACTCCTACGAGCAGTACTTC.

This clone was seen just once. The CDR3 loop reads CASSGSGGAFIGELFF. The CDR3 DNA sequence: TGTGCCAGTAGTGGTAGCGGGGGGGCCTTTATCGGGGAGCTGTTTTTT. This chain links TRBV19 with TRBJ2-2, with 11 bases matching TRBD2. CDR1 LNHDA and CDR2 SQIVND come from the germline V gene (reference sequence). V trimming: 5 bases; J trimming: 7 bases; junction bases outside the gene matches: 9. This CDR3 is built from 16 residues.

The V call is TRBV7-2, the J call TRBJ1-6; tentatively, D is TRBD1 (6 bases). V lost 5 bases and J 16 bases, leaving 18 bases between the germline ends. In germline, CDR1 is SGHTA, CDR2 FQGNSA. The CDR3 spans 13 residues. The DNA of the CDR3 is TGTGCCAGCAGCCTAAGACAGGACTCCAAACTCCACTTT. This codes for CASSLRQDSKLHF.

The gene calls are TRBV15 and TRBJ1-1, with TRBD1 identical over 10 bases. This CDR3 spans 15 amino acids. After removal of 5 bases from V and 3 bases from J, the junction contained 6 bases not matched to a gene. Germline CDR1 LNHNV, CDR2 YYDKDF (reference sequence). CDR3 nucleotides: TGTGCCACCAGCGGTGACAGGGGGCGATACACTGAAGCTTTCTTT. Amino acids: CATSGDRGRYTEAFF.

The chain combines TRBV5-1 with TRBJ2-7; no firm D call. The germline gives CDR1 SGHRS, CDR2 YFSETQ. There are 13 residues in the CDR3. The V gene lost 0 bases and the J gene lost 2 bases, with 6 bases spanning the gap. The CDR3 coding sequence is TGCGCCAGCAGCTTGGCCATCACCTACGAGCAGTACTTC. It specifies CASSLAITYEQYF.

The CDR3 spells CASTLGGLDYEQYF. CDR3 DNA sequence: TGTGCCAGCACCTTAGGGGGTCTGGACTACGAGCAGTACTTC. This chain joins TRBV6-1 and TRBJ2-7, with a weak D call TRBD1 (6 bases). The V gene's germline CDR1 is MNHNS and CDR2 SASEGT. The CDR3 spans 14 residues. Trimming took off 7 bases at V and 3 bases at J, with 16 bases between the two ends.

This sequence joins TRBV5-1 and TRBJ2-7; 7 nucleotides align to TRBD2. V lost 0 bases, J lost 6 bases, and 3 bases stayed unmatched. The CDR3 is 13 amino acids. Germline CDR1 and CDR2: SGHRS and YFSETQ. The CDR3: CASSLGGSFEQYF. The CDR3 bases are TGCGCCAGCAGCTTGGGCGGGAGCTTCGAGCAGTACTTC.

V and J are TRBV5-1 and TRBJ1-6; 11 bases align to TRBD1. Germline lookup yields CDR1 SGHRS and CDR2 YFSETQ. V shed 0 bases, J shed 6 bases, and the junction held 2 bases outside the gene matches. The CDR3 is made up of 16 amino acids. The CDR3 protein is CASSLAGQGGNSPLHF. In DNA, the CDR3 is TGCGCCAGCAGCTTGGCGGGACAGGGGGGTAATTCACCCCTCCACTTT.

The V and J genes are TRBV5-6 and TRBJ2-7; D is perhaps TRBD2 (7 bases). Germline-derived CDR1 and CDR2 are SGHDT and YYEEEE. Deletions cut 4 bases from V and 5 bases from J, with 16 bases between. The CDR3 covers 14 residues. The CDR3 sequence: CASSAGGGGNEQYF. CDR3 nucleotides: TGTGCCAGCAGCGCTGGCGGGGGCGGGAACGAGCAGTACTTC.